The rows below give T cell receptor beta chains drawn from one sample of a study of identical twins. One entry per CDR3 protein results from TCRdb running MiXCR on the 5' RACE reads. Seen here are nearly 650,000 distinct CDR3 sequences, roughly 7.2% observed once, and the top ten hold 1.6%. These sequences were also reported in another study, on yellow fever vaccine responses in identical twins.

Sequenced input: PBMCs. The receptors shown here come from a woman younger than 30 in good health. Both conserved end residues are part of each CDR3. The D gene is left open where the match is weak. For some rows the clone size is stated as once, few or many, or as a class when expanded; others skip it.

TRBJ2-1 | many | - | TRBV2 | CAIPGGQSINEQFF | TGTGCCATTCCTGGTGGACAGTCCATCAATGAGCAGTTCTTC
TRBJ2-1 | many | TRBD2 | TRBV3-1 | CASSRQGASGRVAYNEQFF | TGTGCCAGCAGCCGACAAGGCGCTAGCGGGAGGGTAGCCTACAATGAGCAGTTCTTC
TRBJ2-3 | few | TRBD2 | TRBV29-1 | CSVAGGGFTDTQYF | TGCAGCGTTGCCGGCGGGGGATTCACAGATACGCAGTATTTT
TRBJ2-1 | few | TRBD2 | TRBV11-3 | CASSLVRLAGSYNEQFF | TGTGCCAGCAGCTTAGTTAGGCTAGCGGGATCCTACAATGAGCAGTTCTTC
TRBJ2-1 | few | TRBD1 | TRBV3-1 | CASSPHGTGGDEQFF | TGTGCCAGCAGCCCCCACGGGACAGGGGGCGATGAGCAGTTCTTC
TRBJ2-3 | few | TRBD2 | TRBV5-5 | CASSFGPGSNNREGNTQDTQYF | TGTGCCAGCAGCTTCGGCCCAGGGTCCAACAACCGGGAGGGCAATACACAAGATACGCAGTATTTT
TRBJ2-6 | few | - | TRBV9 | CASSVSWTDSSGANVLTF | TGTGCCAGCAGCGTATCCTGGACAGATAGCTCTGGGGCCAACGTCCTGACTTTC
TRBJ2-1 | many | TRBD1 | TRBV29-1 | CSVGQGASYNEQFF | TGCAGCGTGGGACAGGGGGCCAGCTACAATGAGCAGTTCTTC
TRBJ2-5 | - | - | TRBV6-1 | CASCEGGIQETQYF | TGTGCCAGCTGTGAGGGGGGTATCCAAGAGACCCAGTACTTC
TRBJ2-7 | few | - | TRBV27 | CASSPQGRDEQYF | TGTGCCAGCAGTCCTCAGGGACGGGACGAGCAGTACTTC
TRBJ1-2 | - | - | TRBV3-1 | CASSMRQNYGYTF | TGTGCCAGCAGCATGCGTCAGAACTATGGCTACACCTTC
TRBJ1-1 | - | - | TRBV7-9 | CASSQPVPTEAFF | TGTGCCAGCAGCCAACCGGTCCCCACTGAAGCTTTCTTT
TRBJ2-3 | - | - | TRBV24-1 | CATSELSTDTQYF | TGTGCCACCAGTGAGTTAAGCACAGATACGCAGTATTTT
TRBJ2-6 | few | - | TRBV12-3/TRBV12-4 | CASSFPSYSGANVLTF | TGTGCCAGCAGTTTCCCCAGCTACTCTGGGGCCAACGTCCTGACTTTC
TRBJ1-1 | few | - | TRBV7-2 | CASSLAVLEAFF | TGTGCCAGCAGCTTAGCGGTTTTGGAGGCTTTCTTT
TRBJ2-5 | - | - | TRBV6-5 | CASSYGVQETQYF | TGTGCCAGCAGTTACGGGGTCCAAGAGACCCAGTACTTC
TRBJ2-3 | many | TRBD2 | TRBV3-1 | CASREAGGNTDTQYF | TGTGCCAGCAGGGAAGCGGGAGGCAACACAGATACGCAGTATTTT
TRBJ2-1 | - | - | TRBV10-3 | CAISDFGLPSRYNEQFF | TGTGCCATCAGTGACTTCGGACTACCCTCTAGGTACAATGAGCAGTTCTTC
TRBJ2-1 | few | TRBD1 | TRBV27 | CASAGTGLTNEQFF | TGTGCCAGCGCCGGGACAGGGTTAACGAATGAGCAGTTCTTC
TRBJ2-2 | - | TRBD1 | TRBV7-3 | CASSSQGQRTGELFF | TGTGCCAGCAGCTCGCAGGGACAGCGAACCGGGGAGCTGTTTTTT
TRBJ2-3 | once | - | TRBV20-1 | CSARRVAVSTDTQYF | TGCAGTGCTAGGAGGGTTGCGGTTAGCACAGATACGCAGTATTTT
TRBJ2-7 | - | - | TRBV3-1 | CASSAQQGRSYEQYF | TGTGCCAGCAGCGCACAACAGGGCCGCTCCTACGAGCAGTACTTC
TRBJ2-1 | many | TRBD2 | TRBV29-1 | CSVVGGSYNEQFF | TGCAGCGTCGTGGGGGGGTCCTACAATGAGCAGTTCTTC
TRBJ2-1 | - | TRBD2 | TRBV9 | CASSVDSRGIAGGRNEQFF | TGTGCCAGCAGCGTAGATTCGCGGGGGATAGCGGGAGGCCGAAATGAGCAGTTCTTC
TRBJ2-5 | - | - | TRBV10-3 | CAISGGTKETQYF | TGTGCCATCAGTGGGGGCACCAAAGAGACCCAGTACTTC
TRBJ2-1 | many | - | TRBV7-9 | CASSLGLGRSSYNEQFF | TGTGCCAGCAGCTTAGGATTAGGGCGGAGCTCCTACAATGAGCAGTTCTTC
TRBJ2-2 | few | - | TRBV5-1 | CASRKALNTGELFF | TGCGCCAGTCGTAAGGCTCTGAACACCGGGGAGCTGTTTTTT
TRBJ2-1 | few | TRBD1 | TRBV29-1 | CSVDTLRQGASYNEQFF | TGCAGCGTTGATACCTTGAGACAGGGGGCAAGTTACAATGAGCAGTTCTTC
TRBJ2-7 | few | - | TRBV5-1 | CASSVGISGGTYEQYF | TGCGCCAGCAGCGTAGGGATTTCTGGGGGTACCTACGAGCAGTACTTC
TRBJ1-6 | - | TRBD1 | TRBV7-9 | CASSSGQGRVNSPLHF | TGTGCCAGCAGCTCGGGACAGGGGAGAGTAAATTCACCCCTCCACTTT
TRBJ2-1 | - | - | TRBV4-1 | CASSQDWVSYEQFF | TGCGCCAGCAGCCAAGATTGGGTGAGCTATGAGCAGTTCTTC
TRBJ2-4 | few | TRBD2 | TRBV13 | CASSLRGGPKNIQYF | TGTGCCAGCAGCCTCCGGGGGGGCCCCAAAAACATTCAGTACTTC
TRBJ2-2 | many | - | TRBV6-1 | CASSQIGDTGELFF | TGTGCCAGCAGTCAGATCGGGGACACCGGGGAGCTGTTTTTT
TRBJ1-1 | many | TRBD1 | TRBV15 | CATSRDDRANEAFF | TGTGCCACCAGCAGGGACGACAGGGCGAATGAAGCTTTCTTT
TRBJ2-7 | - | - | TRBV7-2 | CASSLVTGQKSSYEQYF | TGTGCCAGCAGCTTAGTTACCGGCCAGAAGAGCTCCTACGAGCAGTACTTC
TRBJ2-6 | - | TRBD1 | TRBV28 | CASSTTWTGGNSGANVLTF | TGTGCCAGCAGTACCACGTGGACAGGGGGAAACTCTGGGGCCAACGTCCTGACTTTC